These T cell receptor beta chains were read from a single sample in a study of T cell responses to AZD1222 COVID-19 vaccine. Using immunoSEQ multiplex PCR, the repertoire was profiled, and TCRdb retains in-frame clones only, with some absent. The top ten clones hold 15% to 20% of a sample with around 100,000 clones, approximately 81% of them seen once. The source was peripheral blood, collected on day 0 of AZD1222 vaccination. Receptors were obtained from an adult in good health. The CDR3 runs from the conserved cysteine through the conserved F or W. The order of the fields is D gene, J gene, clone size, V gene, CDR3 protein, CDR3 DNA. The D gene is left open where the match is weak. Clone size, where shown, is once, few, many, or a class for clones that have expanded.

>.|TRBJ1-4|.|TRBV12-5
CASGLRTKSSTNEKLFF
TGTGCTAGTGGTTTGCGGACGAAAAGCTCAACTAATGAAAAACTGTTTTTT
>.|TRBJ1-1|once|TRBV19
CASSTIGALNTEAFF
TGTGCCAGTAGTACTATCGGGGCCCTGAACACTGAAGCTTTCTTT
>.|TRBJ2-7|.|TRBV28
CASRSSVREQYF
TGTGCCAGCAGATCTAGCGTACGCGAGCAGTACTTC
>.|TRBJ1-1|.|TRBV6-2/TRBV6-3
CASSYHPTEAFF
TGTGCCAGCAGTTACCACCCTACTGAAGCTTTCTTT
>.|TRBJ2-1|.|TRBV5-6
CASSTGHAANEQFF
TGTGCCAGCAGCACCGGACATGCGGCCAATGAGCAGTTCTTC
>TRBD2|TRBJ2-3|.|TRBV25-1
CASALAADTQYF
TGTGCCAGCGCCCTAGCGGCAGATACGCAGTATTTT
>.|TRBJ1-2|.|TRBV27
CASSDGLGYTF
TGTGCCAGCAGTGACGGGCTTGGCTACACCTTC
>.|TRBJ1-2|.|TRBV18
CASSPSEGIIYGYTF
TGTGCCAGCTCACCTTCGGAAGGTATCATCTATGGCTACACCTTC
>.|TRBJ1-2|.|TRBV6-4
CASSGRQKSTRGYTF
TGTGCCAGCAGTGGCCGACAAAAAAGCACGAGGGGCTACACCTTC
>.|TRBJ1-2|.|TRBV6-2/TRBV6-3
CASSPPSPANYGYTF
TGTGCCAGCAGCCCGCCCAGTCCAGCTAACTATGGCTACACCTTC
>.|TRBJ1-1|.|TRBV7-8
CASSPLPDTQNTEAFF
TGTGCCAGCAGCCCCCTACCGGACACCCAGAACACTGAAGCTTTCTTT
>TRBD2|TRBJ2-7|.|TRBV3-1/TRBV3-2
CASSQGLIAGVYEQYF
TGTGCCAGCAGCCAAGGTTTAATAGCGGGGGTCTACGAGCAGTACTTC
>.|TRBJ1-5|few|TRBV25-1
CASSVGRGNQPQHF
TGTGCCAGCAGTGTAGGACGGGGGAATCAGCCCCAGCATTTT
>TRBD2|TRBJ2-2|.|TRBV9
CASSVAGSGGLAGAGELFF
TGTGCCAGCAGCGTAGCTGGTAGTGGGGGACTAGCGGGAGCCGGGGAGCTGTTTTTT
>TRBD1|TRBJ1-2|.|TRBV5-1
CASNPGQGMVGYTF
TGCGCCAGCAACCCAGGACAGGGGATGGTTGGCTACACCTTC
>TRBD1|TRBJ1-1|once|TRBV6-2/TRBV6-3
CASSYGFSQGARTEAFF
TGTGCCAGCAGTTACGGCTTTTCTCAGGGGGCGCGAACTGAAGCTTTCTTT
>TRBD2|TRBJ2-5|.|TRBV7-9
CASSFQELAGGLETQYF
TGTGCCAGCAGCTTCCAGGAACTAGCGGGGGGGCTTGAGACCCAGTACTTC
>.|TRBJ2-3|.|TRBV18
CASSPVETRTDTQYF
TGTGCCAGCTCACCAGTAGAGACCCGCACAGATACGCAGTATTTT
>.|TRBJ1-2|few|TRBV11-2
CASSQQSYGYTF
TGTGCCAGCAGCCAGCAGAGTTATGGCTACACCTTC
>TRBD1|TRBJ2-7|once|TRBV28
CASSPSGTVPYEQYF
TGTGCCAGCAGTCCATCCGGGACAGTTCCCTACGAGCAGTACTTC
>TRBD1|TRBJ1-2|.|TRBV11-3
CASSLETGGNYGYTF
TGTGCCAGCAGCTTAGAAACAGGGGGAAACTATGGCTACACCTTC
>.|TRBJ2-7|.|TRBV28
CASSYSQAYEQYF
TGTGCCAGCAGTTACTCACAGGCGTACGAGCAGTACTTC
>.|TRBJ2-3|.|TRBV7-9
CASSSLTSTDTQYF
TGTGCCAGCAGCTCCCTTACGAGCACAGATACGCAGTATTTT
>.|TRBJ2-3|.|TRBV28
CASSFSGTSTDTQYF
TGTGCCAGCAGTTTTTCCGGGACTAGCACAGATACGCAGTATTTT
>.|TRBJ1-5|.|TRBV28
CASSLTQQPQHF
TGTGCCAGCAGTTTAACTCAGCAGCCCCAGCATTTT
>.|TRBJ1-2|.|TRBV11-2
CASKGYANLPNYGYTF
TGTGCCAGCAAAGGGTACGCGAACCTCCCTAACTATGGCTACACCTTC
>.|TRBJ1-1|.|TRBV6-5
CASSYPGGGTEAFF
TGTGCCAGCAGTTACCCGGGTGGGGGTACTGAAGCTTTCTTT
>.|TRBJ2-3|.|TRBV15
CATRDRGYSTDTQYF
TGTGCCACCAGGGACCGGGGCTACAGCACAGATACGCAGTATTTT
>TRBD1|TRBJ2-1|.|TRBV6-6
CASSYLGTGKSNEQFF
TGTGCCAGCAGTTACCTAGGGACAGGGAAGTCGAATGAGCAGTTCTTC